This record looks at one TCR beta chain sequence and its context. The target antigen is unknown. The V end lost 1 base, the J end lost 0 bases, and 20 bases lay between the germline ends. The germline V gene has CDR1 LGHDT and CDR2 YNNKEL (reference sequence). This CDR3 is 19 amino acids long. The entry originates in a study of Ad26.COV2.S vaccination and SARS-CoV-2 variants. At the level of the study: Once or twice, 56 days apart, Ad26.COV2.S was delivered intramuscularly.

Treatment defined: over 15 received Ad26.COV2.S at low or high dose, single or two shots; roughly 5 received placebo; per-sample allocation not given. On day 63 after the first injection, vaccine and placebo recipients gave samples. An adult of 18-55 years in Boston served as donor. Only in-frame clones appear in the TCRdb table, and some are missing; sequencing was by immunoSEQ multiplex PCR. Of over 200,000 clones detected, around nine tenths appear once; the ten largest clones hold around 10%. Study results and caveats: Responses of T cells in total may have been underestimated by the TCR breadth and depth analyses.

This clonotype was obtained from a person between 18 and 65 years old who received the Ad26.COV2.S COVID-19 vaccine or a placebo. The sample was peripheral blood, taken in a trial of Ad26.COV2.S vaccine versus placebo. V and J are TRBV3-1 (or the pseudogene TRBV3-2) and TRBJ2-3; D remains ambiguous. This CDR3 is CASSQVANSLTPSTDTQYF. The DNA for the CDR3 is TGTGCCAGCAGCCAAGTCGCGAACTCCTTGACTCCTAGCACAGATACGCAGTATTTT.